Listed here is a single T cell receptor beta chain. The data belong to a study of pediatric ulcerative colitis. Data came from immunoSEQ multiplex PCR; TCRdb stores just in-frame clones and leaves some out. The sample includes 55,000 to 70,000 clones, 80% to 90% of them seen just once. The CDR3 has 13 residues. The V gene lost 2 bases and the J gene lost 9 bases, with 14 bases spanning the gap. CDR1 is MNHNS and CDR2 is SASEGT in the germline V gene. This receptor was identified in a boy aged 10-17 years who was a control in a study of pediatric ulcerative colitis. J is TRBJ2-7 and V is TRBV6-1; no clear D. Sequencing input: blood. The CDR3 loop reads CASSEKAFETQYF. CDR3 nucleotide sequence: TGTGCCAGCAGTGAAAAGGCCTTCGAAACGCAGTACTTC.